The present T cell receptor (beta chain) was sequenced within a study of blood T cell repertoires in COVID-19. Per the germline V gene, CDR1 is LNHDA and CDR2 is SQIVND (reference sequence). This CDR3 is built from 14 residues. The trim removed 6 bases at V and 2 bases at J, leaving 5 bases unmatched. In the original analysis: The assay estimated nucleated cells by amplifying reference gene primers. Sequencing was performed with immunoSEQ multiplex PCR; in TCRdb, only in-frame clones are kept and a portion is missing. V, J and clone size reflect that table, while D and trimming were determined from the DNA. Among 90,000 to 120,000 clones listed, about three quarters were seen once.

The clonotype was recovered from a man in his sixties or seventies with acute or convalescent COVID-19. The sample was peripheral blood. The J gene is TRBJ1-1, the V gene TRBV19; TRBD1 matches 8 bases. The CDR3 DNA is TGTGCCAGTAGCCGTGGACAGGGTAACACTGAAGCTTTCTTT. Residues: CASSRGQGNTEAFF. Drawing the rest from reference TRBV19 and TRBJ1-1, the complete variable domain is DGGITQSPKYLFRKEGQNVTLSCEQNLNHDAMYWYRQDPGQGLRLIYYSQIVNDFQKGDIAEGYSVSREKKESFPLTVTSAQKNPTAFYLCASSRGQGNTEAFFGQGTRLTVV.